This paragraph reports one T cell receptor beta chain. This clonotype turned up a few times. Its antigen has not been determined. No qualities accompany the bases; no much larger clone lies one base away. The data are from a study of human T cells and chemical hapten exposure (dated by TCRdb to about 2021). About the study as a whole: For sensitization, 2% DPC in acetone was applied to a 2 cm by 2 cm area of upper inner arm skin. The study tracked peripheral blood TCR repertoire changes in vivo during primary and secondary sensitization to the hapten diphenylcyclopropenone (DPC) in alopecia patients. The libraries were sequenced as a pool, and the TCR yield per sample differed mostly because of small variations in library volumes within the pool. Patients additionally received weekly therapeutic DPC doses to the scalp throughout the approximately 25-week study period. Patch tests used Finn chambers with 0.01% DPC on the upper back, scored after 6 days by International Contact Dermatitis Research Group standards. The mostly female patient cohort included alopecia areata with under or over 50% scalp involvement, alopecia totalis and alopecia universalis. Patient blood was sampled pre-sensitization (week 0) and at 2, 6 and about 24 weeks after DPC sensitization. Blood for TCR sequencing was provided by twenty-nine alopecia patients at one to four time points (pre-sensitization, 2, 6 and 24 weeks).

Via the germline V gene, CDR1 is MNHEY and CDR2 SVGEGT. The CDR3 contains 15 residues, cysteine and phenylalanine counted. The DNA shown is the 45-base CDR3, in frame from base 1. The V and J ends are trimmed by 2 bases and 4 bases, leaving 13 bases between them. The sample's time point, from its label and the paper: pre-sensitization, week 0. What the treatment or condition label conveys for this sample: therapeutic diphenylcyclopropenone sensitization with weekly scalp DPC. At every patch-test visit, the blood draw took place before the patch test was put on. Patients were eligible if aged 18 to 70, diagnosed with alopecia and judged suitable for DPC therapy, and pregnant patients were excluded. Total RNA was isolated from unfractionated whole blood collected in Tempus Blood RNA tubes. Library preparation employed RACE. The sequencing machine was a NextSeq 500. Library preparation attached unique molecular identifiers to individual cDNA molecules for quantitative, reproducible TCR counting. From each blood RNA sample, both TCR alpha and TCR beta chains were sequenced. Per the authors' processing: A median of roughly 100,000 TCRs per sample was observed, with a range of roughly 20,000 to 700,000. V, J and CDR3 annotation of the TCR reads was carried out using the Decombinator software suite. For the PS versus PT1 abundance plots, all samples were subsampled to the same number of TCRs (28,000). Expanded TCRs were defined as absent before sensitization and observed at least eight times at the 2-week time point. Using fastp at Q25 and MiXCR, TCRdb reprocessed the public reads and kept productive beta chains. Each record represents a unique CDR3 protein, reported with the most common genes and DNA among its rows. TCRdb, not the original authors, processed these V and J calls. The sample has roughly 40,000 distinct CDR3 sequences on record, about 10% of them singletons. The leading ten clones occupy less than 6.5% of the sample.

Broader findings and caveats from the paper: Because all patients had alopecia, a presumed autoimmune disease, the immune response of the patients might differ from that of healthy individuals. Repeated subsampling changed both the strength of the expansion versus patch-test correlation and the threshold at which that correlation became significant. The number of PT1 expanded TCRs positively correlated with patch test score, significant at thresholds 8, 16 and 32 but not 4. The number of TCRs above 1 in 1000 frequency did not change with DPC sensitization; there was no evidence of global repertoire structure alterations. Significantly more large CDR3 similarity clusters were formed by expanded TCRs than by pre-sensitization or healthy control sets, consistent with antigen-driven responses.

Sample: whole blood, taken in connection with sensitization to the hapten diphenylcyclopropenone (DPC). The origin of this receptor is a young man with alopecia areata. Some clones in this sample may be carry-over from other donors' samples. The chain is assembled from TRBV6-2 or TRBV6-3 and TRBJ2-3; the D gene cannot be named for sure. The CDR3 region: CASSYPGFVADTQYF. The bases read TGTGCCAGCAGTTACCCGGGTTTTGTCGCAGATACGCAGTATTTT.